This T cell receptor (beta chain) originates from a study of T cells after yellow fever vaccination. CDR1 and CDR2 (germline): DFQATT, SNEGSKA (reference sequence). The CDR3 runs 16 residues. V dropped 3 bases and J dropped 4; count of bases not matched to a gene: 8. Via MiXCR, TCRdb re-called the 5' RACE reads, giving one row per CDR3 protein. The table lists about 75,000 distinct CDR3 sequences, more than 5.5% of them singletons. The receptor was isolated from a young man who received the YFV17D yellow fever vaccine. The sample consisted of CD8+ T cells sorted from PBMCs, taken less than 11 days after the first yellow fever vaccination. This chain joins TRBV20-1 and TRBJ2-1; TRBD2 matches 11 bases. The CDR3 loop reads CSASDSSGGKYNEQFF. CDR3 nucleotide sequence: TGCAGTGCTAGCGACTCTAGCGGGGGGAAATACAATGAGCAGTTCTTC.